This T cell receptor beta chain was identified during a study of blood T cell repertoires in COVID-19. Individuals drawn from 20 to 30 US areas were roughly 18 to 95 years old. Participants were placed into cohorts based on the clinical history they reported. Two negative PCRs, clearance, or symptom resolution characterized the recovered Cohort 3 donors. Germline CDR1 is MDHEN and CDR2 is SYDVKM. The CDR3 loop spans 20 amino acids. The V gene lost 5 bases and the J gene lost 3 bases, with 28 bases spanning the gap. TCRdb's table, derived via immunoSEQ multiplex PCR, lists solely in-frame clones and lacks some. The table shows 400,000 or so clones, with 80% to 90% occurring only once.

Sample: PBMCs or T cells enriched from blood (not recorded which). The receptor comes from a man aged 25 to 45 who had recovered from COVID-19. The chain employs TRBV28 and TRBJ1-4; no clear D. The CDR3 nucleotides are TGTGCCAGCAGTCTACAAGGACGGGGAACCCCCCGAGCGTCTAATGAAAAACTGTTTTTT. It codes for CASSLQGRGTPRASNEKLFF. Using reference TRBV28 and TRBJ1-4 for the parts outside the CDR3, the full variable domain is DVKVTQSSRYLVKRTGEKVFLECVQDMDHENMFWYRQDPGLGLRLIYFSYDVKMKEKGDIPEGYSVSREKKERFSLILESASTNQTSMYLCASSLQGRGTPRASNEKLFFGSGTQLSVL.